This paragraph covers one T cell receptor (beta chain) sequence. TCRdb re-called the 5' RACE reads; every CDR3 protein appears as one record, without DNA. The sample yields 300,000 to 450,000 distinct CDR3 sequences, of which the top ten take up 4% to 6.5%. The CDR3 has 16 residues. The germline V gene has CDR1 SGHRS and CDR2 YFSETQ. These data originate in a study of T cells expressing NK-cell markers. Study at large: Seven HCMV-seropositive donors and one seronegative donor made up the eight sequenced donors.

The clonotype originates from a man aged 18 to 69 in good health. J is TRBJ1-6 and V is TRBV5-1; TCRdb's assignment of TRBD1 cannot be checked, as there is no DNA. Sequenced input: blood T cells: a sorted CD56 or NKG2C T cell subset, CD4+ or CD8+ T cells, or bulk PBMC T cells (not recorded which). CDR3 residues: CASSKGSTGGNSPLHF.